A single sample is the source of the 23 T cell receptor beta chains below, sequenced in a study of cytotoxic CD8 clonotypes in ibrutinib-treated CLL. Sequencing used immunoSEQ multiplex PCR; TCRdb keeps in-frame clones, though not all of them. The sample yields under 45,000 clones, 55% to 80% seen once. The sample consisted of PBMCs, taken at disease progression, from a patient treated with ibrutinib. These receptors were collected from a human donor with chronic lymphocytic leukemia.

The chain uses TRBV20-1 and TRBJ2-5; unclear D gene. The CDR3 contains 10 residues. V lost 0 bases and J lost 4, with 0 bases in between. Germline V lookup: CDR1 DFQATT, CDR2 SNEGSKA (reference sequence). The CDR3 DNA reads TGCAGTGCTAGAGAAGAGACCCAGTACTTC. Translated, it gives CSAREETQYF.

V usage is TRBV5-4 and J usage is TRBJ2-7; D ambiguous. The V and J ends lost 1 base and 6 bases respectively, with 5 bases between them. This CDR3 comprises 11 residues. Germline-derived CDR1 and CDR2 are SGHNT and YYREEE (reference sequence). The CDR3 bases are TGTGCCAGCAGCTTGTTTTCCGAGCAGTACTTC. It encodes CASSLFSEQYF.

J is TRBJ2-2 and V is TRBV4-1; 7 bases agree with TRBD2. V gave up 1 base and J gave up 4 bases; unmatched junction bases: 6. The CDR3 has 16 amino acids. Germline V lookup: CDR1 MGHRA, CDR2 YSYEKL. The CDR3 DNA follows: TGCGCCAGCAGCCAAGTAACAGCGGGGTTCACCGGGGAGCTGTTTTTT. Amino acid sequence: CASSQVTAGFTGELFF.

The J gene is TRBJ2-5, the V gene TRBV29-1, with 7 bases lining up with TRBD1. Losses at the gene ends were 7 bases for V and 5 bases for J; bases not matched to a gene: 7. Germline V lookup: CDR1 SQVTM, CDR2 ANQGSEA. The CDR3 is 12 amino acids. The CDR3 sequence: CSGQTGIETQYF. The CDR3 DNA follows: TGCAGCGGACAGACAGGGATTGAGACCCAGTACTTC. Supplemented by reference TRBV29-1 and TRBJ2-5, the full variable domain reads SAVISQKPSRDICQRGTSLTIQCQVDSQVTMMFWYRQQPGQSLTLIATANQGSEATYESGFVIDKFPISRPNLTFSTLTVSNMSPEDSSIYLCSGQTGIETQYFGPGTRLLVL.

CDR3 coding DNA: TGTGCCAGCAGCTTAGATTGGGAAAGGGTTAACGAGCAGTACTTC. Translation gives CASSLDWERVNEQYF. This chain uses TRBV11-3 with TRBJ2-7; D not resolved. In germline, CDR1 is SGHNT, CDR2 YENEEA. Trimming left V 0 bases short and J 5 bases short, with 14 bases between. The CDR3 consists of 15 residues.

The chain is built from TRBV27 and TRBJ2-7; 11 bases are shared with TRBD2. Trimming took 5 bases from V and 5 from J; bases not matched to a gene: 11. The CDR3 runs to 16 residues. Looked up from germline, CDR1 is MNHEY and CDR2 is SMNVEV (reference sequence). The CDR3 is CASSPRLAGGPNEQYF. The CDR3 region has the DNA TGTGCCAGCAGTCCGCGTTTAGCGGGAGGGCCTAACGAGCAGTACTTC.

In its sample, this clone was seen a few times. The chain has TRBV6-7 and TRBJ1-5; D is unresolved. TRBV6-7 has ORF status, its function being uncertain. V was clipped by 0 bases and J by 2 bases, with 11 bases between them. The CDR3 loop spans 16 amino acids. The CDR3: CASSYSKERGNQPQHF. The CDR3, as DNA: TGTGCCAGCAGTTACTCGAAGGAAAGGGGCAATCAGCCCCAGCATTTT.

This clone occurred once. The rearrangement joins TRBV5-1 to TRBJ2-6, with no clear D. Trimming removed 4 bases from V and 4 bases from J, with 15 bases in between. Germline assignment: CDR1 SGHRS and CDR2 YFSETQ. The CDR3 is 16 amino acids. This chain's CDR3 is CASSPRPDHGANVLTF. The CDR3 nucleotides are TGCGCCAGCAGCCCCCGACCTGACCACGGGGCCAACGTCCTGACTTTC.

The CDR3 nucleotides are TGTGCCTGGAGTGTACGGCAGGGGGTAAGCAATCAGCCCCAGCATTTT. This encodes CAWSVRQGVSNQPQHF. This chain uses TRBV30 with TRBJ1-5; 7 bases are shared with TRBD1. Per germline, CDR1 GTSNPN and CDR2 SVGIG (reference sequence). CDR3 length: 16 amino acids. V lost 0 bases to trimming and J lost 1 base; unmatched junction nucleotides: 6.

V and J are TRBV30 and TRBJ2-3; 8 bases are a match to TRBD1. The V and J ends lost 3 bases and 2 bases, in that order; junction bases with no gene match: 19. Germline V gives CDR1 GTSNPN, CDR2 SVGIG (reference sequence). The CDR3 is 19 amino acids. The CDR3 sequence: CAWSKGQGATRAFTDTQYF. The CDR3 nucleotides read TGTGCCTGGAGCAAGGGGCAGGGGGCTACAAGGGCATTCACAGATACGCAGTATTTT.

This clone was observed a handful of times. The genes are TRBV2 and TRBJ1-4; D may be TRBD1 (6 bases). Germline CDR1 is SNHLY and CDR2 is FYNNEI. CDR3 size: 13 residues. Trimming took 4 bases from V and 8 from J, leaving 11 bases between them. CDR3 DNA sequence: TGTGCCAGCAGTGCAGGGGCTCGAGAAAAACTGTTTTTT. This encodes CASSAGAREKLFF. Looking up the rest from reference TRBV2 and TRBJ1-4 gives the full variable domain: EPEVTQTPSHQVTQMGQEVILRCVPISNHLYFYWYRQILGQKVEFLVSFYNNEISEKSEIFDDQFSVERPDGSNFTLKIRSTKLEDSAMYFCASSAGAREKLFFGSGTQLSVL.

The chain recombines TRBV4-1 with TRBJ2-7, with 9 bases that match TRBD1. This CDR3 has 15 amino acids. V shed 0 bases and J 4 bases; nucleotides not matched to a gene: 4. CDR1 and CDR2 from the germline V gene are MGHRA and YSYEKL. CDR3 residues: CASSQEDRGSYEQYF. DNA for the CDR3: TGCGCCAGCAGCCAAGAGGACAGGGGTTCGTACGAGCAGTACTTC.

As concerns this clone: The sample contains more than one DNA sequence encoding this CDR3. V usage is TRBV29-1 and J usage is TRBJ2-7; weak D call: TRBD1 (6 bases). The length of the CDR3 is 11 residues. CDR1 SQVTM and CDR2 ANQGSEA come from the germline V gene. Trimming left V 6 bases short and J 4 bases short, with 10 bases between. CDR3 nucleotide sequence: TGCAGCGTGGAGGACAGATACGAGCAGTACTTC. Protein: CSVEDRYEQYF.

The chain employs TRBV27 and TRBJ1-1; the match to TRBD1 covers 10 bases. V shed 6 bases and J 5 bases; nucleotides not matched to a gene: 6. From germline, CDR1 is MNHEY and CDR2 SMNVEV (reference sequence). This CDR3 has 14 residues. CDR3 loop: CASRRQGARTEAFF. In nucleotides, the CDR3 is TGTGCCAGCAGGAGACAGGGGGCGAGGACTGAAGCTTTCTTT.

By share of the sample, this clone is medium-sized. For the CDR3, the DNA is TGTGCCAGCAGCCCCCGGGTAGCGGGAGTTGAGACCCAGTACTTC. It yields the protein CASSPRVAGVETQYF. This sequence joins TRBV11-3 and TRBJ2-5; 9 bases are a match to TRBD2. This CDR3 region has 15 residues. Germline CDR1 is SGHNT and CDR2 is YENEEA. V trimming: 5 bases; J trimming: 5 bases; junction bases outside the gene matches: 9.

The J gene is TRBJ2-2, the V gene TRBV7-8, with TRBD1 as a possible D gene (6 bases). The CDR3 totals 15 residues. V was trimmed by 3 bases and J by 0 bases, leaving 8 bases between them. Germline V gives CDR1 SGHVS, CDR2 FQNEAQ. The CDR3 nucleotides read TGTGCCAGCAGCTTCCAGGGGTCGAACACCGGGGAGCTGTTTTTT. This gives the protein CASSFQGSNTGELFF.

This chain links TRBV2 with TRBJ1-3; no reliable D call. CDR3 size: 14 residues. Germline CDR1 reads SNHLY; CDR2 reads FYNNEI. V gave up 7 bases and J gave up 4 bases, with 14 bases separating them. CDR3 DNA: TGTGCCAGCACCCGGGCCCTGGGCGGAAACACCATATATTTT. This gives the protein CASTRALGGNTIYF.

This clone is medium-sized by share. The chain carries TRBV27 and TRBJ2-7; unclear D gene. The germline V gene encodes CDR1 MNHEY and CDR2 SMNVEV (reference sequence). This CDR3 is 13 amino acids long. Trimming cost V 7 bases and J 0 bases, with 10 bases left between them. The CDR3 spells CASTPGSSYEQYF. The CDR3 DNA follows: TGTGCCAGCACCCCCGGCAGCTCCTACGAGCAGTACTTC.

The chain couples TRBV30 to TRBJ1-5; D possibly corresponds to TRBD1 (5 bases). The germline gives CDR1 GTSNPN, CDR2 SVGIG (reference sequence). V lost 1 base and J 8 bases, leaving 12 bases between the germline ends. CDR3 size: 13 residues. CDR3 bases: TGTGCCTGGAGTGCCCAGGGAATCGAGCCCCAGCATTTT. Amino acid sequence: CAWSAQGIEPQHF.

This clone was counted a single time. This rearrangement joins TRBV28 to TRBJ2-2, with D hard to call. The CDR3 is made up of 11 amino acids. CDR1 MDHEN and CDR2 SYDVKM come from the germline V gene. The germline V and J ends were trimmed by 6 bases and 8 bases, with 7 bases remaining between them. The CDR3, as DNA: TGTGCCAGCAGAATAAGGGGGGAGCTGTTTTTT. It specifies CASRIRGELFF.

The V gene is TRBV10-3, the J gene TRBJ2-7; TRBD2 agrees at 12 bases. With V trimmed by 4 bases and J by 3 bases, 7 bases remained unmatched. The CDR3 is made up of 16 amino acids. Germline values: CDR1 ENHRY, CDR2 SYGVKD. The CDR3 bases are TGTGCCATCAGTGCTACCGGGACTAGCGGGCTCTACGAGCAGTACTTC. Its protein product is CAISATGTSGLYEQYF.

This clone was found a few times. J is TRBJ1-1 and V is TRBV5-4; D not resolved. This CDR3 spans 16 amino acids. V was clipped by 2 bases and J by 1 base, with 15 bases between them. The V gene's germline CDR1 is SGHNT and CDR2 YYREEE (reference sequence). As DNA, the CDR3 is TGTGCCAGCAGCTTTGACCCACTGTTGGGGAACACTGAAGCTTTCTTT. Its protein is CASSFDPLLGNTEAFF.

The chain uses TRBV10-3 and TRBJ2-7; unclear D gene. This CDR3 is 13 amino acids long. The V gene's germline CDR1 is ENHRY and CDR2 SYGVKD. The V end lost 4 bases, the J end lost 2 bases, and 9 bases lay between the germline ends. DNA of the CDR3: TGTGCCATCAGTGCGGGTATCCCCTACGAGCAGTACTTC. Protein sequence: CAISAGIPYEQYF.